These 6 T cell receptor beta chains share one sample of origin, sequenced in a study of blood T cells in healthy people across ages. A second about 7 to 11 cycle PCR used barcoded and J-beta primers. One entry per CDR3 protein, called by TCRdb with MiXCR from the 5' RACE reads. The sample holds around 1,600,000 distinct CDR3 sequences; approximately 39% are singletons and the top ten take roughly 3.7%. The sequenced material came from blood. The receptors derive from a young woman in good health.

The chain joins TRBV27 to TRBJ2-6, with D possibly being TRBD1 or TRBD2 (5 bases each). This CDR3 has 12 amino acids. V gave up 5 bases and J gave up 10 bases, with 9 bases separating them. Germline loops: CDR1 MNHEY, CDR2 SMNVEV (reference sequence). Written as DNA, the CDR3 is TGTGCCAGCAGTGGGGACGGAAACGTCCTGACTTTC. Its protein is CASSGDGNVLTF.

V is TRBV4-1 and J is TRBJ2-1, with TRBD1 matching 8 bases. J gave up 12 bases and V 0 bases, and 10 bases lay outside the gene matches. The length of the CDR3 is 15 residues. CDR1 and CDR2 from the germline V gene are MGHRA and YSYEKL. CDR3 amino acids: CASSQDRGPDGVQFF. The CDR3 DNA sequence: TGCGCCAGCAGCCAAGACAGGGGGCCCGATGGTGTGCAGTTCTTC.

This clonotype was seen more than once but under ten times. This chain links TRBV7-3 with TRBJ2-1; 10 bases are shared with TRBD2. Germline trimming cut 0 bases from V and 0 bases from J; bases unmatched to any gene: 2. Per germline, CDR1 SGHTA and CDR2 FQGTGA. This CDR3 has 17 amino acids. This CDR3 is CASSLTPSGSSYNEQFF. Here the CDR3 DNA reads TGTGCCAGCAGCTTAACCCCTAGCGGGAGCTCCTACAATGAGCAGTTCTTC. The variable domain in full, with the rest retrieved from reference TRBV7-3 and TRBJ2-1, is GAGVSQTPSNKVTEKGKYVELRCDPISGHTALYWYRQSLGQGPEFLIYFQGTGAADDSGLPNDRFFAVRPEGSVSTLKIQRTERGDSAVYLCASSLTPSGSSYNEQFFGPGTRLTVL.

The table lists this clonotype with a few counts. The J gene is TRBJ1-2, the V gene TRBV4-3; 10 bases map to TRBD1. Germline V gene data show CDR1 as LGHNA and CDR2 as YSLEER. The CDR3 consists of 14 residues. Trimming removed 4 bases from V and 4 bases from J; junction bases left unmatched: 3. The CDR3 here is CASSPRQGAYGYTF. The CDR3 DNA reads as TGCGCCAGCAGCCCCCGACAGGGGGCCTATGGCTACACCTTC.

This clonotype was observed at least ten times. The genes are TRBV12-5 and TRBJ2-4; TRBD1 agrees at 7 bases. Germline loops: CDR1 LGHNT, CDR2 FRNRAP. The CDR3 has 16 residues. Trimming removed 1 base from V and 0 bases from J; junction bases left unmatched: 3. CDR3: CASGLAGTEAKNIQYF. The DNA for the CDR3 is TGTGCTAGTGGTTTGGCCGGGACAGAAGCCAAAAACATTCAGTACTTC.

The chain couples TRBV9 to TRBJ2-1; 8 nucleotides agree with TRBD2. Germline CDR1 and CDR2: SGDLS and YYNGEE. After removal of 0 bases from V and 1 base from J, the junction contained 3 bases not matched to a gene. The CDR3 covers 16 residues. This CDR3 reads CASSVASGGSYNEQFF. CDR3 sequence (DNA): TGTGCCAGCAGCGTAGCGAGCGGGGGTTCCTACAATGAGCAGTTCTTC.